There are a few counts of the clone carrying this T cell receptor beta chain. TCRdb recomputed calls from the 5' RACE reads with MiXCR, one row per CDR3 protein. This table has 200,000 to 250,000 distinct CDR3 sequences, 7% to 8.5% appearing once. The data originate from a study of identical twins. Germline V lookup: CDR1 WNHNN, CDR2 SYGVQD (reference sequence). The CDR3 consists of 17 residues. Trimming at V came to 3 bases and at J to 9 bases, leaving 11 bases not matched to a gene. These data also featured in a second study, about yellow fever vaccine responses in identical twins.

The sequence was obtained from a young woman in good health. This chain joins TRBV10-1 and TRBJ2-3; 14 nucleotides match TRBD2. What was sequenced was CD8+ T cells sorted from blood. The CDR3 sequence is CASSDPPTSGRAETQYF. Written as DNA, the CDR3 is TGCGCCAGCAGTGATCCACCGACTAGCGGGAGGGCCGAGACGCAGTATTTT.